Here is one T cell receptor beta chain with its context. The antigen remains undetermined. The sample belongs to a study of PD-L1 blockade in urothelial cancer. Study context: Bladder-origin urothelial cancer in males described twenty-five of the 29 patients. Blood analysis took place 3 weeks (second dose) and 6 weeks after treatment start.

Indicated time point: pretreatment peripheral blood. Study-level points and caveats: Patients who had durable benefit saw their tumor-associated blood clones expand more at 3 weeks.

Data came from immunoSEQ multiplex PCR; TCRdb stores just in-frame clones and leaves some out. Of fewer than 65,000 clones detected, around 88% appear once; the ten largest clones hold roughly 14%. This specimen consisted of PBMCs, obtained around atezolizumab (anti-PD-L1) treatment. The source of this sequence is a woman aged 55-70 years with urothelial cancer.

The CDR3 DNA follows: TGTGCCAGCAGTGCGGAGCGTTACACTGAAGCTTTCTTT. Translation gives CASSAERYTEAFF. This chain joins TRBV6-1 and TRBJ1-1; unclear D gene. The CDR3 covers 13 residues. Germline V CDR1 and CDR2: MNHNS, SASEGT. The V and J ends lost 4 bases and 3 bases respectively, with 9 bases between them.